The rows below give T cell receptor beta chains drawn from one sample of a study of blood T cell repertoires in COVID-19. Clones were sequenced by immunoSEQ multiplex PCR, and TCRdb holds only the in-frame ones, with some missing. The sample yields approximately 300,000 clones, roughly 86% seen once. Sequenced: peripheral blood. The source of these receptors is a woman in her forties or fifties with acute or convalescent COVID-19. The CDR3 runs from the conserved cysteine through the conserved F or W. A D gene is named only where the DNA matches it firmly. A row's size may be missing; if present it is once, few, many or a size class.

v_call	clone_size	d_call	j_call	cdr3_aa	cdr3_nt
TRBV7-8	.	TRBD1	TRBJ2-7	CASSTRTGLYEQYF	TGTGCCAGCAGCACTCGGACAGGACTCTACGAGCAGTACTTC
TRBV4-1	.	TRBD2	TRBJ2-1	CASSQGLAGGAYNEQFF	TGCGCCAGCAGCCAAGGATTGGCGGGAGGCGCCTACAATGAGCAGTTCTTC
TRBV29-1	.	TRBD2	TRBJ2-7	CSVEGGTSGSYEQYF	TGCAGCGTTGAAGGTGGGACTAGCGGGAGCTACGAGCAGTACTTC
TRBV19	once	.	TRBJ2-5	CASSIRQGETQYF	TGTGCCAGTAGTATCCGGCAGGGAGAGACCCAGTACTTC
TRBV5-1	.	TRBD1	TRBJ1-1	CASSTGTGERTEAFF	TGCGCCAGCAGCACGGGGACAGGCGAAAGAACTGAAGCTTTCTTT
TRBV9	.	.	TRBJ1-5	CASSSDSHQPQHF	TGTGCCAGCAGCTCGGACAGCCATCAGCCCCAGCATTTT
TRBV19	once	.	TRBJ2-3	CASSSASSGHPDTQYF	TGTGCCAGTAGTAGCGCAAGTTCAGGGCATCCAGATACGCAGTATTTT
TRBV19	.	.	TRBJ2-3	CATSPADTQYF	TGTGCCACCTCTCCCGCAGATACGCAGTATTTT
TRBV6-2/TRBV6-3	.	.	TRBJ1-2	CASSLRLGQVGYTF	TGTGCCAGCAGTTTACGTTTAGGTCAGGTCGGCTACACCTTC
TRBV4-1	.	TRBD1	TRBJ2-2	CASSRRDRELGELFF	TGCGCCAGCAGCCGCCGGGACAGGGAATTGGGGGAGCTGTTTTTT
TRBV6-1	.	.	TRBJ1-1	CASSDPMNTEAFF	TGTGCCAGCAGTGATCCAATGAACACTGAAGCTTTCTTT
TRBV5-6	.	TRBD1	TRBJ1-2	CASTRMGQSYGYTF	TGTGCCAGCACCCGGATGGGACAGTCCTATGGCTACACCTTC
TRBV7-9	few	TRBD1	TRBJ1-4	CASSLGGQTNEKLFF	TGTGCCAGCAGCTTAGGGGGACAGACTAATGAAAAACTGTTTTTT
TRBV6-5	.	.	TRBJ1-1	CASFPRGTNTEAFF	TGTGCCAGCTTTCCAAGGGGGACGAACACTGAAGCTTTCTTT
TRBV5-6	once	.	TRBJ2-3	CASSSAARGTDTQYF	TGTGCCAGCAGCTCCGCAGCGAGGGGCACAGATACGCAGTATTTT
TRBV6-1	.	TRBD1	TRBJ1-5	CASSAGTGSSVGNQPQHF	TGTGCCAGCAGTGCCGGGACAGGGTCGAGTGTAGGCAATCAGCCCCAGCATTTT
TRBV7-2	.	TRBD1	TRBJ1-5	CASSWTGGDQPQHF	TGTGCCAGCAGCTGGACAGGGGGTGATCAGCCCCAGCATTTT
TRBV18	.	TRBD2	TRBJ2-7	CASSPYTSGRAYEQYF	TGTGCCAGCTCACCTTATACTAGCGGGAGGGCCTACGAGCAGTACTTC
TRBV19	.	TRBD1	TRBJ1-2	CASSTQPPYDRVVGYTF	TGTGCCAGTAGTACACAGCCCCCCTACGACAGGGTGGTTGGCTACACCTTC
TRBV4-1	.	TRBD1	TRBJ2-7	CASSQTGTGRGEQYF	TGCGCCAGCAGCCAAACCGGGACAGGGCGTGGCGAGCAGTACTTC
TRBV5-4	.	TRBD2	TRBJ2-2	CASSPRGGAEAGELFF	TGTGCCAGCAGCCCTCGCGGGGGGGCGGAAGCCGGGGAGCTGTTTTTT
TRBV7-3	.	TRBD2	TRBJ2-3	CASSKEAGRKDTQYF	TGTGCCAGCAGCAAAGAAGCGGGACGAAAGGATACGCAGTATTTT
TRBV7-2	.	.	TRBJ2-7	CASSSTPLVGYEQYF	TGTGCCAGCAGCTCTACCCCCCTTGTCGGCTACGAGCAGTACTTC
TRBV2	once	TRBD2	TRBJ2-7	CASTREQDTEQYF	TGTGCCAGCACGCGGGAGCAGGACACCGAGCAGTACTTC
TRBV15	.	.	TRBJ2-7	CATSRGNGEQYF	TGTGCCACCAGCAGAGGTAACGGCGAGCAGTACTTC
TRBV7-2	.	TRBD2	TRBJ2-5	CASSQTSGYQETQYF	TGTGCCAGCAGCCAGACTAGCGGGTACCAAGAGACCCAGTACTTC
TRBV3-1/TRBV3-2	.	.	TRBJ2-7	CASSQVQGSGQYF	TGTGCCAGCAGCCAAGTACAGGGTTCCGGGCAGTACTTC
TRBV7-2	.	.	TRBJ1-2	CASSSLSGGTYGYTF	TGTGCCAGCAGCTCTCTCTCCGGGGGAACCTATGGCTACACCTTC
TRBV7-9	.	TRBD2	TRBJ2-3	CASIYGTSGTSTDTQYF	TGTGCCAGCATCTACGGGACTAGCGGGACTAGCACAGATACGCAGTATTTT
TRBV4-1	.	.	TRBJ1-2	CASSQGIGTGRHGYTF	TGCGCCAGCAGCCAAGGGATAGGTACAGGGCGTCATGGCTACACCTTC
TRBV11-2	once	TRBD1	TRBJ1-4	CASRGQGVSEKLFF	TGTGCCAGCAGGGGACAGGGGGTTTCCGAAAAACTGTTTTTT
TRBV18	.	.	TRBJ2-3	CASSGGTTDTQYF	TGTGCCAGCTCAGGGGGGACTACAGATACGCAGTATTTT
TRBV29-1	.	.	TRBJ1-4	CSVRDITTNEKLFF	TGCAGCGTTCGGGACATCACAACTAATGAAAAACTGTTTTTT
TRBV28	few	TRBD2	TRBJ2-1	CASSLGLTGVGEQFF	TGTGCCAGCAGTTTGGGACTAACGGGTGTCGGTGAGCAGTTCTTC
TRBV19	.	TRBD2	TRBJ2-3	CASSPDLAGVGDTQYF	TGTGCCAGTAGTCCGGACCTAGCGGGAGTGGGGGATACGCAGTATTTT
TRBV3-1/TRBV3-2	.	.	TRBJ1-1	CASSQAGESTEAFF	TGTGCCAGCAGCCAAGCAGGGGAGAGCACTGAAGCTTTCTTT
TRBV5-6	.	TRBD1	TRBJ1-2	CASSFGTGVYGYTF	TGTGCCAGCAGCTTCGGGACAGGGGTATATGGCTACACCTTC
TRBV28	.	TRBD1	TRBJ1-5	CASSPTGQGNQPQHF	TGTGCCAGCAGTCCCACGGGACAGGGGAATCAGCCCCAGCATTTT
TRBV5-1	.	.	TRBJ2-1	CASQDGHDEQFF	TGCGCCAGCCAGGACGGACACGATGAGCAGTTCTTC
TRBV19	.	.	TRBJ2-4	CASSISNLRIQYF	TGTGCCAGTAGTATTTCCAACCTGCGCATTCAGTACTTC
TRBV6-5	.	.	TRBJ2-7	CATHTGHSIPYEQYF	TGTGCCACTCACACGGGACACTCAATTCCCTACGAGCAGTACTTC
TRBV4-2	.	TRBD1	TRBJ1-3	CASSQESGQEYTIYF	TGTGCCAGCAGCCAAGAGTCAGGACAGGAGTACACCATATATTTT
TRBV9	.	.	TRBJ2-7	CASSPTTTVSLSYEQYF	TGTGCCAGCAGCCCTACAACGACAGTCTCCCTCTCCTACGAGCAGTACTTC
TRBV18	.	.	TRBJ2-3	CASSPSGDSNTQYF	TGTGCCAGCTCACCTTCCGGGGACTCAAATACGCAGTATTTT
TRBV28	.	.	TRBJ1-5	CASSFSGSNQPQHF	TGTGCCAGCAGTTTTTCAGGGAGCAATCAGCCCCAGCATTTT
TRBV5-4	.	TRBD2	TRBJ2-7	CASSLALAETHEQYF	TGTGCCAGCAGCTTGGCGCTAGCGGAGACCCACGAGCAGTACTTC
TRBV7-6	.	TRBD1	TRBJ2-2	CASSFSGTGGFTGELFF	TGTGCCAGCAGCTTTAGTGGGACAGGGGGCTTTACCGGGGAGCTGTTTTTT
TRBV27	.	.	TRBJ1-1	CASSFRLRGNTEAFF	TGTGCCAGCAGTTTTCGCCTCAGGGGTAACACTGAAGCTTTCTTT
TRBV28	few	.	TRBJ1-2	CASSPSGRADDGYTF	TGTGCCAGCAGTCCCTCGGGCAGGGCGGACGATGGCTACACCTTC
TRBV6-5	.	.	TRBJ2-7	CASSYSPVSSYEQYF	TGTGCCAGCAGTTACTCTCCGGTAAGCTCCTACGAGCAGTACTTC
TRBV9	.	.	TRBJ1-1	CASSPRGRDNTEAFF	TGTGCCAGCAGCCCCCGAGGCCGGGATAACACTGAAGCTTTCTTT
TRBV11-2	.	.	TRBJ1-1	CASSFTGMNTEAFF	TGTGCCAGCAGCTTTACAGGGATGAACACTGAAGCTTTCTTT
TRBV4-3	.	.	TRBJ2-3	CASSQDFGLTDTQYF	TGCGCCAGCAGCCAAGATTTTGGCCTCACAGATACGCAGTATTTT
TRBV28	.	.	TRBJ1-5	CASTRTRDQPQHF	TGTGCCAGCACCCGAACCCGAGATCAGCCCCAGCATTTT
TRBV7-9	.	TRBD1	TRBJ1-4	CASSLTPGQGGDEKLFF	TGTGCCAGCAGCTTAACCCCTGGACAGGGAGGAGATGAAAAACTGTTTTTT
TRBV12-5	few	TRBD2	TRBJ2-3	CASGLGLAGDIDTQYF	TGTGCTAGTGGTTTGGGACTAGCGGGAGATATAGATACGCAGTATTTT
TRBV6-5	.	.	TRBJ2-1	CASSPTQFMNEQFF	TGTGCCAGCAGCCCCACGCAGTTTATGAATGAGCAGTTCTTC
TRBV11-2	.	TRBD1	TRBJ2-1	CASSQGQGQPYNEQFF	TGTGCCAGCAGCCAAGGACAGGGTCAACCTTACAATGAGCAGTTCTTC
TRBV28	.	.	TRBJ2-5	CASMQNQETQYF	TGTGCCAGCATGCAGAACCAAGAGACCCAGTACTTC
TRBV9	.	TRBD1	TRBJ2-7	CASSPRQGSTYEQYF	TGTGCCAGCAGCCCCCGACAGGGATCAACCTACGAGCAGTACTTC